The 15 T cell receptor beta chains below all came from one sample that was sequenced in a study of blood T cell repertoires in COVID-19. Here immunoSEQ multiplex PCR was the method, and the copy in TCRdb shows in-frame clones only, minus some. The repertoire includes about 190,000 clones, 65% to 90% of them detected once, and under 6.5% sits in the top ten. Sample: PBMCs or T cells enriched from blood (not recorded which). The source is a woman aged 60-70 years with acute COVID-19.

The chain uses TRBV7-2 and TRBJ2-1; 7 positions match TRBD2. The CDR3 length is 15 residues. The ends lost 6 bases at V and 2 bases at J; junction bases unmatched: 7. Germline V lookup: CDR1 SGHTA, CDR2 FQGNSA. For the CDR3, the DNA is TGTGCCAGCAGATCCGTTAGCGGGCCCTACAATGAGCAGTTCTTC. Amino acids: CASRSVSGPYNEQFF.

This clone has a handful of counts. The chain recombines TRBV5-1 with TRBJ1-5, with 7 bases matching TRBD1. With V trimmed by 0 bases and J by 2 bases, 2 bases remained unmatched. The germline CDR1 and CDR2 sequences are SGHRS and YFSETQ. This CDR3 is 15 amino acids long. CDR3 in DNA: TGCGCCAGCAGCTTGGCAGGGGGTGGCAATCAGCCCCAGCATTTT. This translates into CASSLAGGGNQPQHF.

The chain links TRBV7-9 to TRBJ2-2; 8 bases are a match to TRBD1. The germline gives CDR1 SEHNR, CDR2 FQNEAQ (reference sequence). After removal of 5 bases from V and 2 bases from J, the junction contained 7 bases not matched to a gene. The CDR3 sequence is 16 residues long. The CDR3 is CASSRDRGLNTGELFF. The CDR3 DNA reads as TGTGCCAGCAGCCGAGACAGGGGACTTAACACCGGGGAGCTGTTTTTT. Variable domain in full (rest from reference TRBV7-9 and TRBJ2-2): DTGVSQNPRHKITKRGQNVTFRCDPISEHNRLYWYRQTLGQGPEFLTYFQNEAQLEKSRLLSDRFSAERPKGSFSTLEIQRTEQGDSAMYLCASSRDRGLNTGELFFGEGSRLTVL.

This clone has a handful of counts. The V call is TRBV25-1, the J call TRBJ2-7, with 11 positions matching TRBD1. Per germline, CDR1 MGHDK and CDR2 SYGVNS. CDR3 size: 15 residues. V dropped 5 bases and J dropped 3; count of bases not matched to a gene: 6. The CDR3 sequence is CASSPGTGGVYEQYF. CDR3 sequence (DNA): TGTGCCAGCAGTCCGGGGACAGGGGGGGTCTACGAGCAGTACTTC.

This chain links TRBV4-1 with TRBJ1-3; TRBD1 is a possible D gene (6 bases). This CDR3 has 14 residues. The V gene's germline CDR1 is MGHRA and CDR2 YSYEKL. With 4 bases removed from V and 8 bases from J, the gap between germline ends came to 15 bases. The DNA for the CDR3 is TGCGCCAGCAGCCTCGGACAGTATCTTGACACCATATATTTT. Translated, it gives CASSLGQYLDTIYF.

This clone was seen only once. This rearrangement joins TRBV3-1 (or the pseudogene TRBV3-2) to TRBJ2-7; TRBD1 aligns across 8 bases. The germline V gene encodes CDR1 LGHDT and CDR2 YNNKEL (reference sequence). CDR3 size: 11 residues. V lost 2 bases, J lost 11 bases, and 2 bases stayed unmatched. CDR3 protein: CASSQQGAKYF. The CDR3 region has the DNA TGTGCCAGCAGCCAACAGGGGGCAAAGTACTTC.

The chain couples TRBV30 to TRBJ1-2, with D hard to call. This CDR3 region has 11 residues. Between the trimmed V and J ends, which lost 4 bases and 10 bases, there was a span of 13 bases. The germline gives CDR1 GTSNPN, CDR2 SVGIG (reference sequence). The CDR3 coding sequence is TGTGCCTGGAACTACCGACCGTTCTACACCTTC. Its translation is CAWNYRPFYTF.

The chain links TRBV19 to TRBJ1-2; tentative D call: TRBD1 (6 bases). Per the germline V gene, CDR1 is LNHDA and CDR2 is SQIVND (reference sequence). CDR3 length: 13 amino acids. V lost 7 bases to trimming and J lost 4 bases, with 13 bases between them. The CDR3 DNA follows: TGTGCCAGTACGCAGGGGTCGGTCTATGGCTACACCTTC. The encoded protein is CASTQGSVYGYTF. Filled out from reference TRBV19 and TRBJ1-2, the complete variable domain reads DGGITQSPKYLFRKEGQNVTLSCEQNLNHDAMYWYRQDPGQGLRLIYYSQIVNDFQKGDIAEGYSVSREKKESFPLTVTSAQKNPTAFYLCASTQGSVYGYTFGSGTRLTVV.

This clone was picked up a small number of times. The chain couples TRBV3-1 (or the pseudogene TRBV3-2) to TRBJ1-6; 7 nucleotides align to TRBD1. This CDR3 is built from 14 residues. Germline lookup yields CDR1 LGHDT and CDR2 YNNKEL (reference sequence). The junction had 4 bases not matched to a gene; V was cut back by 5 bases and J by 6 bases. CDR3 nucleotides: TGTGCCAGCAGCGACAGGGCGGCTAATTCACCCCTCCACTTT. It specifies CASSDRAANSPLHF.

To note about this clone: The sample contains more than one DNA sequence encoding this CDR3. CDR3 sequence reads: CASSLGGTGDYGYTF. The CDR3 bases are TGCGCCAGCAGCTTGGGCGGGACAGGCGATTATGGCTACACCTTC. The chain joins TRBV5-1 to TRBJ1-2; TRBD1 aligns across 8 bases. Trimming cost V 0 bases and J 5 bases; bases outside gene matches: 6. The germline V gene has CDR1 SGHRS and CDR2 YFSETQ. The CDR3 is 15 residues long.

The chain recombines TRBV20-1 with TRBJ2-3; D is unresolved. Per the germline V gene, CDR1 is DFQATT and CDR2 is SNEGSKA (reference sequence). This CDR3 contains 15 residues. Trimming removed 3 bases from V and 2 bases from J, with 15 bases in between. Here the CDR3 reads CSASLPHLFTDTQYF. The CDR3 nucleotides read TGCAGTGCTAGTCTACCTCATCTCTTCACAGATACGCAGTATTTT.

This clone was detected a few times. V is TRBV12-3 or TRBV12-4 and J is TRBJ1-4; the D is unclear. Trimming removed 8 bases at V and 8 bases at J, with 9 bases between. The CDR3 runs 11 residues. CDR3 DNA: TGTGCCAGCGGGAGAAAGGAAAAACTGTTTTTT. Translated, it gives CASGRKEKLFF.

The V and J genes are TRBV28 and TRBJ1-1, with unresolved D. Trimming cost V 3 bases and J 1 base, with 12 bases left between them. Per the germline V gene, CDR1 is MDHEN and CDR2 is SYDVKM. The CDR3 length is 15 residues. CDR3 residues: CASSFPRSPNTEAFF. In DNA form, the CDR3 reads TGTGCCAGCAGTTTTCCAAGGAGCCCGAACACTGAAGCTTTCTTT.

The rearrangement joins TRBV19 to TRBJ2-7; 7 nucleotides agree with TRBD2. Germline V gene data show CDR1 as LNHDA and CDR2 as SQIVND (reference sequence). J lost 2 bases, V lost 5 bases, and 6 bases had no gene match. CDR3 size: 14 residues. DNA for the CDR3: TGTGCCAGTAGTGCTTCTAGCGGTACCTACGAGCAGTACGTC. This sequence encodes CASSASSGTYEQYV.

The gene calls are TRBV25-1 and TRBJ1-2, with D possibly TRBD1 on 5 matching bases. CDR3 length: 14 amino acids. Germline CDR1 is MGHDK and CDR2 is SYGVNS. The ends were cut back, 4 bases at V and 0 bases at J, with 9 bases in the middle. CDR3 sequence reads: CASSGGGTNYGYTF. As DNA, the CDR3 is TGTGCCAGCAGTGGGGGCGGCACTAACTATGGCTACACCTTC.